This T cell receptor (beta chain) comes out of a study of T-cell memory formation after mild COVID-19. On the study more broadly: Largely donor-specific TCR clusters were found. Study-wide results and caveats: Nothing confirmed that second-wave clones peaking on day 37 were specific for SARS-CoV-2. Largely, contracting CD4+ clones fell within CM and EM, and contracting CD8+ clones within EMRA. Day 15 to 85 contracting clones showed balanced CD4/CD8; later expanders leaned CD4+.

This clonotype was observed a few times. No antigen is known for it. A single record per CDR3 protein comes from TCRdb applying MiXCR to the 5' RACE reads. The sample has a few hundred thousand distinct CDR3 sequences; roughly 9.4% are singletons. V was pared by 1 base and J by 7 bases, with 16 bases between. The germline V gene has CDR1 LGHDT and CDR2 YNNKEL (reference sequence). The CDR3 is 16 amino acids. The chain links TRBV3-1 to TRBJ2-2; a possible D gene is TRBD2 (6 bases). This TCR came from a man in his late teens or twenties who had mild COVID-19 (a few samples of this study predate the infection). Cell type and time point are not known. The sample was PBMCs or a T cell subset sorted from them (not recorded which). The CDR3 loop is CASSQVRREWGGELFF. The CDR3 DNA is TGTGCCAGCAGCCAAGTACGGCGGGAATGGGGCGGGGAGCTGTTTTTT.